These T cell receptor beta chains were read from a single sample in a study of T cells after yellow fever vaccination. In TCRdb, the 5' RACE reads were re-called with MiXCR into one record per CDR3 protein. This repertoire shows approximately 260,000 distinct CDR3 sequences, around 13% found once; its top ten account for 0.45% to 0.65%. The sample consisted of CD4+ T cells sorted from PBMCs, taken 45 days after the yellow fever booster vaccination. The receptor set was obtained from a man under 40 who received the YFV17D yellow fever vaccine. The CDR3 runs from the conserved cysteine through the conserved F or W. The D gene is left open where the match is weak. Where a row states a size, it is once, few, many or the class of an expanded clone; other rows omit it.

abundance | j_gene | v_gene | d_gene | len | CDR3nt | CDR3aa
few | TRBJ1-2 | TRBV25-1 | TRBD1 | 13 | TGTGCCAGCAGATTGACAGGGGGTAGGAGCTACACCTTC | CASRLTGGRSYTF
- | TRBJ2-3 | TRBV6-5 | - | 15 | TGTGCCAGCAGTTACGAGGGGGTCCGGACAGATACGCAGTATTTT | CASSYEGVRTDTQYF
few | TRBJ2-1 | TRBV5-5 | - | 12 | TGTGCCAGCAGCTTGGATCCGGACGTGCTGTTCTTC | CASSLDPDVLFF
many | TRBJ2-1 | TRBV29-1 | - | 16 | TGCAGCGTTGAGGTGGGGGGGCCTAGCTCCTACAATGAGCAGTTCTTC | CSVEVGGPSSYNEQFF
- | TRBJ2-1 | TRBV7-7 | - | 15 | TGTGCTAGCAGCGTTGGACGCACTAGTGTTAGTGAGCAGTTCTTC | CASSVGRTSVSEQFF
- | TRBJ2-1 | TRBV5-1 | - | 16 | TGCGCCAGCAGCCCCTCGGGCTTCAGCTCCTACAATGAGCAGTTCTTC | CASSPSGFSSYNEQFF
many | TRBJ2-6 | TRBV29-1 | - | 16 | TGCAGCGTTGAAGGAAGACAGCACTCTGGGGCCAACGTCCTGACTTTC | CSVEGRQHSGANVLTF
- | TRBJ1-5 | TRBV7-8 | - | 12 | TGTGCCAGCAGCATCAGTGTCGGGCCCCAGCATTTT | CASSISVGPQHF
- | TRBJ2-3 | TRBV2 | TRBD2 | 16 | TGTGCCAGCAGTGATGGTCTAGCGGGACCCACAGATACGCAGTATTTT | CASSDGLAGPTDTQYF
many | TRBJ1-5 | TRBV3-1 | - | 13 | TGTGCCAGCTCCCAGGGGAGCAATCAGCCCCAGCATTTT | CASSQGSNQPQHF
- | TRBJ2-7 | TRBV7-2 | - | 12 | TGTGCCAGCAGCCAACAGGACTACGAGCAGTACTTC | CASSQQDYEQYF